Below, one TCR beta chain is given with its context. This clone showed up just a few times. Its antigen has not been determined. No base quality information exists; no much larger clone differs at one position. The data originate from a study of PD-L1 blockade in urothelial cancer (dated by TCRdb to the late 2010s). In terms of the full investigation: Every patient began therapy at some point between 2014 and 2015 and was given atezolizumab 1,200 mg intravenously every 3 weeks. About nine tenths of the roughly 30 patients were males with bladder-origin urothelial cancer, and about 60% of the roughly 29 reported a prior smoking history. An ECOG performance status of 0 or 1 was recorded for the patients, and 0 to 3 prior chemotherapy regimens had been received by the patients. Blood samples were analyzed at two time points: 3 weeks after treatment start (second dose) and 6 weeks after treatment start. A median of around 150,000 T cells and fewer than 85,000 unique TCRs was obtained from blood samples, and a median clonality of around 0.08 was observed. The study, an exploratory multi-omic analysis, examined somatic, immune and clinical correlates of response to PD-L1 blockade with atezolizumab in urothelial cancer. Pretreatment tumor samples, along with matched peripheral blood collected serially before and after atezolizumab treatment, underwent TCR sequencing. Progression-free survival longer than 6 months counted as durable clinical benefit, and TCR features were additionally tested against both progression-free and overall survival. In the same patients, pretreatment tumors underwent whole exome sequencing and RNA sequencing in addition to TCR sequencing. Durable clinical benefit was achieved by nine patients and was not achieved by 20 patients. Twenty-nine patients had pretreatment blood TCR-seq, roughly 24 had at least one posttreatment blood collection, and roughly 24 had tumor TCR-seq. The research as a whole found: A pretreatment peripheral blood TCR clonality below the median was linked to improved progression-free and overall survival. Among patients with durable benefit, tumor-associated TCR clones showed greater expansion in peripheral blood 3 weeks after treatment started (n ≈ 21, p = 0.022). Because of the small sample size (n ≈ 29) and the many exploratory analyses performed, the results are intended to be regarded as hypothesis-generating.

Measured from the cysteine to the phenylalanine, the CDR3 is 14 residues long. Only the CDR3 portion is preserved as DNA: 42 bases, with reading frame beginning at the first base. CDR1 is given as SGHDT and CDR2 as YYEEEE, both from the germline V gene. V is pared back by 4 bases and J by 12 bases, with 20 bases lying between the germline termini. Synthetic TCR analog templates were spiked into each PCR to estimate absolute template abundance from read counts. The immunoSEQ assay used bias-controlled V and J gene primers to amplify TCRbeta CDR3 regions from genomic DNA. Sequencing of rearranged TCRbeta segments was done at approximately 20X coverage. In the original analysis: Clustering was used to correct sequencing errors, and CDR3s were annotated against IMGT so that V, D and J genes could be assigned. Only productive TCRbeta rearrangements were used in downstream analyses, excluding out-of-frame or stop-codon sequences. Clonality was computed as one minus Shannon entropy normalized by the log of the number of unique productive sequences. Fisher's exact test with Benjamini-Hochberg correction, using a cutoff of adjusted p below 0.01, was how clones that differed between time points or between blood and tumor were identified. As stored in TCRdb, this immuneACCESS dataset retains in-frame rearrangements with V and J assigned. A fraction of the clones does not appear; measured against another copy, unresolved V genes explain less than half of the discrepancy, and the remainder lacks a known reason. The DNA was the basis for D and trimming; V, J and clone size are from that table. Here the sample has just over 50,000 clones; roughly 80% occur a single time. Of the sample, approximately 3.6% is held by the ten largest clones.

A cohort of about 27 patients with locally advanced or metastatic urothelial carcinoma, treated at Memorial Sloan Kettering on a trial protocol, was included. Peripheral blood mononuclear cells were collected pretreatment and during treatment, at between 1 and 8 total time points per patient. The Qiagen DNeasy Blood extraction kit was used to purify genomic DNA from total PBMCs and tumor samples. Collected pretreatment and during treatment, PBMCs were isolated and stored as previously described. The V and J genes are TRBV5-6 and TRBJ1-5; TRBD1 is a weak D gene call, 6 bases matching. The sample was PBMCs, taken around atezolizumab (anti-PD-L1) treatment. The receptor comes from a man between 65 and 85 years old with urothelial cancer. The CDR3 protein sequence reads: CASSRRGGGGVQHF. The DNA sequence is TGTGCCAGCAGCCGGAGGGGGGGTGGAGGGGTCCAGCATTTT.